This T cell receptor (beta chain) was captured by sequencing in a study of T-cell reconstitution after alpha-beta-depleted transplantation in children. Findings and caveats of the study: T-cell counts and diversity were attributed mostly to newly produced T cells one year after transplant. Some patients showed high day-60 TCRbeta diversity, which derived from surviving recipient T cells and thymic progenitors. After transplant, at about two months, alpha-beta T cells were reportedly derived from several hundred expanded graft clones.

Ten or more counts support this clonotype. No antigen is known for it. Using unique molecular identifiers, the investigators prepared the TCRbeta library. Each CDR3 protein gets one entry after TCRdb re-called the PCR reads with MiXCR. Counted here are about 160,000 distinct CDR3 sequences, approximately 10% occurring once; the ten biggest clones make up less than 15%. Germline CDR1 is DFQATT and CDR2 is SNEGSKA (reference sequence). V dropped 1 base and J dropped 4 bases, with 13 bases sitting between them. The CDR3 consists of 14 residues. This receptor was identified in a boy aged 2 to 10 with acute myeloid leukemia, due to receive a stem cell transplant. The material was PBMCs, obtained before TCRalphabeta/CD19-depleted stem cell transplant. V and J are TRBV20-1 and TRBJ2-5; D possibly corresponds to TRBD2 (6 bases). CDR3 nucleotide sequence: TGCAGTGCTAGAGTTGCGGGGACGGGAGAGACCCAGTACTTC. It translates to CSARVAGTGETQYF.